These 20 T cell receptor beta chains were sequenced from one sample in a study of blood T cell repertoires in COVID-19. Profiling relied on immunoSEQ multiplex PCR, and the TCRdb table lists in-frame clones only, not all of them. The sample includes about 200,000 clones, around four fifths of them seen just once. Sequenced: peripheral blood. The receptor set was obtained from a human donor in a cohort sampled during active COVID-19.

The rearrangement links TRBV7-9 to TRBJ1-3; D is undetermined. The CDR3 runs to 12 residues. Germline V CDR1 and CDR2: SEHNR, FQNEAQ (reference sequence). Trimming removed 1 base at V and 9 bases at J, with 7 bases between. This chain's CDR3 is CASSLDQATIYF. The DNA for the CDR3 is TGTGCCAGCAGCTTAGACCAGGCCACCATATATTTT.

This clone was detected once. V gene TRBV11-2 combines with J gene TRBJ2-5; 11 nucleotides align to TRBD2. With V trimmed by 5 bases and J by 5 bases, 16 bases remained unmatched. Looked up from germline, CDR1 is SGHAT and CDR2 is FQNNGV. The CDR3 covers 18 residues. Here the CDR3 reads CASSPADRSGGAGETQYF. CDR3 nucleotides: TGTGCCAGCAGCCCGGCGGACCGTAGCGGGGGGGCCGGGGAGACCCAGTACTTC.

The CDR3 spells CASSTAGNQPQHF. The CDR3 DNA reads as TGTGCCAGCAGCACTGCGGGGAATCAGCCCCAGCATTTT. The chain links TRBV5-5 to TRBJ1-5; D is unresolved. The germline CDR1 and CDR2 sequences are SGHKS and YYEKEE (reference sequence). The CDR3 loop spans 13 amino acids. The V gene lost 4 bases and the J gene lost 4 bases, with 9 bases spanning the gap.

V usage is TRBV6-5 and J usage is TRBJ1-2, with D hard to call. The V gene's germline CDR1 is MNHEY and CDR2 SVGAGI. The germline V and J ends were trimmed by 10 bases and 3 bases, with 12 bases remaining between them. This CDR3 is built from 12 residues. Here the CDR3 DNA reads TGTGCCACCCACATTGCTGACTATGGCTACACCTTC. It is translated as CATHIADYGYTF.

The chain has TRBV4-1 and TRBJ2-5, with D possibly matching TRBD2 (7 bases). Germline V gives CDR1 MGHRA, CDR2 YSYEKL. V was cut by 1 base and J by 5 bases, with 17 bases left in between. This CDR3 contains 16 residues. The CDR3 DNA is TGCGCCAGCAGCCAAGGAGGGCGGGGGCGCGGGGAGACCCAGTACTTC. It yields the protein CASSQGGRGRGETQYF.

This clone was observed a handful of times. V usage is TRBV19 and J usage is TRBJ1-5; D possibly corresponds to TRBD1 (5 bases). This CDR3 spans 14 amino acids. Germline CDR1 is LNHDA and CDR2 is SQIVND (reference sequence). V was pared by 7 bases and J by 0 bases, with 10 bases between. CDR3 DNA: TGTGCCAGTACAGGGCAGTATAGCAATCAGCCCCAGCATTTT. Translated, it gives CASTGQYSNQPQHF.

V gene TRBV4-2 combines with J gene TRBJ2-3; possible D gene TRBD2, 5 bases. This CDR3 is built from 17 residues. Germline CDR1 and CDR2: LGHNA and YNFKEQ. V was pared by 4 bases and J by 3 bases, with 20 bases between. Here the CDR3 DNA reads TGTGCCAGCAGCCCCACCCCCCGGGAATACCGAACAGATACGCAGTATTTT. This codes for CASSPTPREYRTDTQYF.

The chain is built from TRBV9 and TRBJ1-1, with 11 bases fitting TRBD1. Germline CDR1 SGDLS, CDR2 YYNGEE. This CDR3 is built from 16 residues. Losses at the gene ends were 3 bases for V and 4 bases for J; bases not matched to a gene: 8. CDR3 DNA sequence: TGTGCCAGCAGCGGTGGGACAGGGGGTTTGGGCACTGAAGCTTTCTTT. Protein product: CASSGGTGGLGTEAFF.

The chain uses TRBV19 and TRBJ1-4; unclear D gene. The CDR3 runs to 13 residues. Between the trimmed V and J ends, which lost 4 bases and 8 bases, there was a span of 11 bases. Germline CDR1 reads LNHDA; CDR2 reads SQIVND (reference sequence). For the CDR3, the DNA is TGTGCCAGTAGTAGGGCCTGGAGGGAAAAACTGTTTTTT. Its translation: CASSRAWREKLFF.

The chain uses TRBV29-1 and TRBJ1-4, with a possible D match to TRBD1 (5 bases). This CDR3 has 14 residues. V lost 1 base to trimming and J lost 1 base, with 7 bases between them. Germline values: CDR1 SQVTM, CDR2 ANQGSEA. The CDR3 here is CSVEGGGTNEKLFF. For the CDR3, the DNA is TGCAGCGTTGAAGGGGGGGGAACTAATGAAAAACTGTTTTTT. Full variable domain (remainder filled in from reference TRBV29-1 and TRBJ1-4): SAVISQKPSRDICQRGTSLTIQCQVDSQVTMMFWYRQQPGQSLTLIATANQGSEATYESGFVIDKFPISRPNLTFSTLTVSNMSPEDSSIYLCSVEGGGTNEKLFFGSGTQLSVL.

The rearrangement uses TRBV18 and TRBJ1-1; no reliable D call. CDR3 length: 13 amino acids. V lost 6 bases and J 5 bases, leaving 13 bases between the germline ends. The germline gives CDR1 KGHSH, CDR2 LQKENI. The CDR3 protein is CASSLERVTEAFF. The CDR3 DNA reads TGTGCCAGCTCCCTTGAGAGAGTAACTGAAGCTTTCTTT.

The chain uses TRBV19 and TRBJ2-1, with 12 bases matching TRBD2. This CDR3 spans 15 amino acids. The junction had 3 bases not matched to a gene; V was cut back by 1 base and J by 8 bases. The germline V gene encodes CDR1 LNHDA and CDR2 SQIVND (reference sequence). For the CDR3, the DNA is TGTGCCAGTAGTATAGGACTAGCGGGAGCCTATGAGCAGTTCTTC. This translates into CASSIGLAGAYEQFF. Full variable domain (rest looked up from reference TRBV19 and TRBJ2-1): DGGITQSPKYLFRKEGQNVTLSCEQNLNHDAMYWYRQDPGQGLRLIYYSQIVNDFQKGDIAEGYSVSREKKESFPLTVTSAQKNPTAFYLCASSIGLAGAYEQFFGPGTRLTVL.

The rearrangement joins TRBV30 to TRBJ2-7, with a weak D call TRBD2 (5 bases). V lost 1 base, J lost 1 base, and 11 bases lay in between. CDR3 size: 14 residues. The germline V gene encodes CDR1 GTSNPN and CDR2 SVGIG (reference sequence). The CDR3: CAWSGVARSYEQYF. Written as DNA, the CDR3 is TGTGCCTGGAGTGGAGTAGCGAGGTCCTACGAGCAGTACTTC.

The chain carries TRBV9 and TRBJ2-3; D is ambiguous. CDR1 and CDR2 (germline): SGDLS, YYNGEE. With 4 bases removed from V and 0 bases from J, the gap between germline ends came to 15 bases. This CDR3 has 16 residues. The DNA for the CDR3 is TGTGCCAGCAGCCCCCACCCCCGAGCGAGCACAGATACGCAGTATTTT. As protein: CASSPHPRASTDTQYF.

The V and J genes are TRBV6-1 and TRBJ1-4; the D is unclear. The V gene lost 0 bases and the J gene lost 8 bases, with 10 bases spanning the gap. The CDR3 is 14 residues long. Germline V CDR1 and CDR2: MNHNS, SASEGT. The CDR3 protein is CASSEAYRIEKLFF. The CDR3 coding sequence is TGTGCCAGCAGTGAAGCTTACAGAATCGAAAAACTGTTTTTT.

The CDR3 sequence: CSYKQDTSGNTIYF. In DNA, the CDR3 is TGCAGCTACAAACAGGATACCTCTGGAAACACCATATATTTT. The chain employs TRBV29-1 and TRBJ1-3; perhaps TRBD1 as D (5 bases). The V end lost 8 bases, the J end lost 0 bases, and 14 bases lay between the germline ends. CDR3 length: 14 amino acids. CDR1 SQVTM and CDR2 ANQGSEA come from the germline V gene.

The chain links TRBV5-1 to TRBJ2-1; TRBD2 matches 7 bases. The V gene's germline CDR1 is SGHRS and CDR2 YFSETQ. Trimming cost V 2 bases and J 4 bases; bases outside gene matches: 6. CDR3 length: 15 residues. The CDR3 DNA is TGCGCCAGCAGCTTTGGCAGCGGGAATTACAATGAGCAGTTCTTC. Protein: CASSFGSGNYNEQFF.

This chain joins TRBV2 and TRBJ2-7; no firm D call. V lost 4 bases to trimming and J lost 2 bases, with 6 bases between them. Germline CDR1 is SNHLY and CDR2 is FYNNEI. This CDR3 has 12 residues. The CDR3 DNA follows: TGTGCCAGCAGTGGGGCAGCCTACGAGCAGTACTTC. It translates to CASSGAAYEQYF.

This clone was counted a few times. The CDR3 DNA reads TGTGCCAGTGGGAGGGGTCAGCCCGAAGAGACCCAGTACTTC. The encoded protein is CASGRGQPEETQYF. The J gene is TRBJ2-5, the V gene TRBV19; TRBD2 matches 7 bases. The germline V gene encodes CDR1 LNHDA and CDR2 SQIVND (reference sequence). This CDR3 is built from 14 residues. V was clipped by 8 bases and J by 3 bases; unmatched bases: 9.

This rearrangement joins TRBV5-1 to TRBJ2-5, with D unclear. The CDR3 is 14 residues long. From germline, CDR1 is SGHRS and CDR2 YFSETQ. Trimming removed 0 bases at V and 5 bases at J, with 11 bases between. CDR3 sequence (DNA): TGCGCCAGCAGCTTGGAAGGTTCGCGGGAGACCCAGTACTTC. Its protein product is CASSLEGSRETQYF.